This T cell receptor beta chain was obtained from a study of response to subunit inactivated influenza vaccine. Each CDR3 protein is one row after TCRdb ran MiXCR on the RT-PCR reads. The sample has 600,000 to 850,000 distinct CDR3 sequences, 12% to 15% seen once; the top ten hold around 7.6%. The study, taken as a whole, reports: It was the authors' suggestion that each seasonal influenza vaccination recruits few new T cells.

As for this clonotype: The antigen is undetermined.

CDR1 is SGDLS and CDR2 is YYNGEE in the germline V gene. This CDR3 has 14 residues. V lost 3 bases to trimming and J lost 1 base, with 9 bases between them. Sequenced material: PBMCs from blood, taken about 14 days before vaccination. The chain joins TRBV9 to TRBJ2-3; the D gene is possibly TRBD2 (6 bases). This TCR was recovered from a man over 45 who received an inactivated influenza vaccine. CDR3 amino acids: CASSARLGTDTQYF. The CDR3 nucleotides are TGTGCCAGCAGCGCAAGACTAGGCACAGATACGCAGTATTTT.